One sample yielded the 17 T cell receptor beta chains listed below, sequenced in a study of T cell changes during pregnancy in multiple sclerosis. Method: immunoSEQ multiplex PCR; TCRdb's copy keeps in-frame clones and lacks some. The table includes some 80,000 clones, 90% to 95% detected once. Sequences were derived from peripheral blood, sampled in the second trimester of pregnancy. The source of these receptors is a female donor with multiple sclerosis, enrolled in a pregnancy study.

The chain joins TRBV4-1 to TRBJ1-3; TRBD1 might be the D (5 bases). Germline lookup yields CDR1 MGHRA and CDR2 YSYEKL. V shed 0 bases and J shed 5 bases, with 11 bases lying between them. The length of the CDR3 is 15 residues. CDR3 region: CASSQDWGGRNTIYF. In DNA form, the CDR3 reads TGCGCCAGCAGCCAAGATTGGGGGGGGAGAAACACCATATATTTT.

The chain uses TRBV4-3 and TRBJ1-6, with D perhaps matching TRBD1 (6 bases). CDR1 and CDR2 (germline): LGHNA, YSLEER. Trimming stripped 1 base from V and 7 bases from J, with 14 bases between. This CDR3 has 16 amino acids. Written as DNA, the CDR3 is TGCGCCAGCAGCCAAGCTCCGGACAGAGTAAATTCACCCCTCCACTTT. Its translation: CASSQAPDRVNSPLHF.

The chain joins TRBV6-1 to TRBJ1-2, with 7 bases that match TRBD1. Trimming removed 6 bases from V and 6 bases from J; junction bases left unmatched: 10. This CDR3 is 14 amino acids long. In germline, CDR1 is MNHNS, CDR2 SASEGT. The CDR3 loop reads CASRPPGQGDGYTF. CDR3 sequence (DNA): TGTGCCAGCAGGCCCCCGGGGCAGGGGGATGGCTACACCTTC.

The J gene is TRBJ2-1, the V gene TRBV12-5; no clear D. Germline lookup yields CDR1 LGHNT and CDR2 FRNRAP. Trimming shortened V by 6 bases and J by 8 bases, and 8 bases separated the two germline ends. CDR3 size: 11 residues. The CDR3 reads CASGEWHEQFF. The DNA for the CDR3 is TGTGCTAGTGGCGAATGGCATGAGCAGTTCTTC.

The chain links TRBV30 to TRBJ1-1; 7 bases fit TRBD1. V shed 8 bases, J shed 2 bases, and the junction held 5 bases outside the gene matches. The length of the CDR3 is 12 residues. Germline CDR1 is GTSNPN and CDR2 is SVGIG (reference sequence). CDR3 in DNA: TGTGCCCTCGACAGGGAAAACACTGAAGCTTTCTTT. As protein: CALDRENTEAFF.

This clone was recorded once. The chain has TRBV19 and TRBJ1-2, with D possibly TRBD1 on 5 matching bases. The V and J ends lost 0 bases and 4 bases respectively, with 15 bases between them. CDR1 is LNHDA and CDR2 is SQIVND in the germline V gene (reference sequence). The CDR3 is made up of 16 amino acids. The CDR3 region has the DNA TGTGCCAGTAGTATAGATCCAAGGGGCAGGGTCTATGGCTACACCTTC. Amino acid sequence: CASSIDPRGRVYGYTF.

This CDR3 reads CASSPLAGGPYEQYF. The CDR3 nucleotides read TGTGCCAGCTCACCACTAGCGGGAGGGCCCTACGAGCAGTACTTC. The chain uses TRBV18 and TRBJ2-7; 11 bases match TRBD2. V shed 1 base and J 2 bases; nucleotides not matched to a gene: 1. The CDR3 covers 15 residues. The V gene's germline CDR1 is KGHSH and CDR2 LQKENI.

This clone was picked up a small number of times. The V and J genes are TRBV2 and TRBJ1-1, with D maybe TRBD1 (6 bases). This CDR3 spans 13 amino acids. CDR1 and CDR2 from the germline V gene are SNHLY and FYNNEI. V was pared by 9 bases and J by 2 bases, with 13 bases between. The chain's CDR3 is CARGAAVNTEAFF. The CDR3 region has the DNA TGTGCCAGGGGGGCGGCAGTTAACACTGAAGCTTTCTTT.

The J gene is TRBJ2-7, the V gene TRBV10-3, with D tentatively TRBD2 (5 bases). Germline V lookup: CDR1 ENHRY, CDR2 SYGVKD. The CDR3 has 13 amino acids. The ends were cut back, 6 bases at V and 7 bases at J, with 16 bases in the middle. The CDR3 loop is CAIRADPPGEQYF. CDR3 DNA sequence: TGTGCCATCAGGGCAGACCCTCCGGGGGAGCAGTACTTC.

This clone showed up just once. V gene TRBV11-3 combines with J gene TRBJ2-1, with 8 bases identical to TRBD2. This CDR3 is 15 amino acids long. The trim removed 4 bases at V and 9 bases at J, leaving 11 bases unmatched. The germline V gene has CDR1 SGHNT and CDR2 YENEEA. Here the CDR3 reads CASSSGLAGHIEQFF. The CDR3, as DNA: TGTGCCAGCAGCTCCGGACTAGCCGGCCATATTGAGCAGTTCTTC.

This chain's CDR3 is CASSARQGESSYEQYF. The DNA of the CDR3 is TGTGCCAGCAGTGCCCGACAGGGAGAGAGCTCCTACGAGCAGTACTTC. This chain joins TRBV2 and TRBJ2-7; TRBD1 aligns across 7 bases. The CDR3 is 16 amino acids. The V gene end was trimmed by 4 bases and the J gene end by 0 bases; junction bases not matched to a gene: 9. The germline gives CDR1 SNHLY, CDR2 FYNNEI. Using reference TRBV2 and TRBJ2-7 for the parts outside the CDR3, the full variable domain is EPEVTQTPSHQVTQMGQEVILRCVPISNHLYFYWYRQILGQKVEFLVSFYNNEISEKSEIFDDQFSVERPDGSNFTLKIRSTKLEDSAMYFCASSARQGESSYEQYFGPGTRLTVT.

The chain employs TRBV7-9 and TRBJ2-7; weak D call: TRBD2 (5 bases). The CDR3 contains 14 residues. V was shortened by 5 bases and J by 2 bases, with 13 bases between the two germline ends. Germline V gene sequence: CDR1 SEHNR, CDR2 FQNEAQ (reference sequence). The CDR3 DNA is TGTGCCAGCAGCCCCCCCTCGACTACCTACGAGCAGTACTTC. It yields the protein CASSPPSTTYEQYF.

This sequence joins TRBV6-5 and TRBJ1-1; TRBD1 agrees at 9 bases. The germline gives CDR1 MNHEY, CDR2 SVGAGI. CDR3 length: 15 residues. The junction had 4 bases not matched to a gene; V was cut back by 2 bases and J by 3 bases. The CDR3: CASSYSNRGHTEAFF. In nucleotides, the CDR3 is TGTGCCAGCAGTTACAGCAACAGGGGGCACACTGAAGCTTTCTTT.

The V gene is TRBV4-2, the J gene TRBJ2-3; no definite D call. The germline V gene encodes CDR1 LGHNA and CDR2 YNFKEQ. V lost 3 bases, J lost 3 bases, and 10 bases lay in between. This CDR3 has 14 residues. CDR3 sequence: CASSQRRLTDTQYF. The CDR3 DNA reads TGTGCCAGCAGCCAGCGGCGACTTACAGATACGCAGTATTTT.

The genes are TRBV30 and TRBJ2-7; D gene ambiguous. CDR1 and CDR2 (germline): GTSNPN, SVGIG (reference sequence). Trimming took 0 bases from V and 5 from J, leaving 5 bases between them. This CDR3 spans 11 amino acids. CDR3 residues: CAWSVSDEQYF. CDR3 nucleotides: TGTGCCTGGAGTGTATCGGACGAGCAGTACTTC.

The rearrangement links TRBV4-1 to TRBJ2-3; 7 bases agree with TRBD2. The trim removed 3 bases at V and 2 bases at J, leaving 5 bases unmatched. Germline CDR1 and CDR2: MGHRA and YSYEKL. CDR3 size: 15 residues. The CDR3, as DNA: TGCGCCAGCAGCCAGGGAGGGCTAAACACAGATACGCAGTATTTT. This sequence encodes CASSQGGLNTDTQYF.

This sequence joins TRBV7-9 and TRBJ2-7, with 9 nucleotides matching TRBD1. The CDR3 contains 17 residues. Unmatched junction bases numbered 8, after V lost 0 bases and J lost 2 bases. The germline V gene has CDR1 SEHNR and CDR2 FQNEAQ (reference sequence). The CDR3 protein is CASSLAGGDRVPYEQYF. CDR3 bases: TGTGCCAGCAGCTTAGCCGGCGGGGACAGGGTCCCCTACGAGCAGTACTTC.